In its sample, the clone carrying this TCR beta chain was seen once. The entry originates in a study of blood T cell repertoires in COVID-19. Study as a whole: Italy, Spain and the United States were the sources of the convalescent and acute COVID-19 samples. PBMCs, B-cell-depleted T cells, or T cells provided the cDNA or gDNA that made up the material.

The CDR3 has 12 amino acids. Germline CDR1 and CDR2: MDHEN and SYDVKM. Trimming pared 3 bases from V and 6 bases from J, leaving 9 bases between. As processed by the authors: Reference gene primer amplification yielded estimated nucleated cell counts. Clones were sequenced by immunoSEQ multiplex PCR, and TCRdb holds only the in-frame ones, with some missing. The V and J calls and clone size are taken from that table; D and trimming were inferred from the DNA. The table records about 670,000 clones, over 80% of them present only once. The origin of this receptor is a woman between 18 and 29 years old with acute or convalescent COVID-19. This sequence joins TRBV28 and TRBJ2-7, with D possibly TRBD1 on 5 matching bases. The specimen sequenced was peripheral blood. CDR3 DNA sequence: TGTGCCAGCAGTTTGACCCAGGGCGAGCAGTACTTC. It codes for CASSLTQGEQYF.